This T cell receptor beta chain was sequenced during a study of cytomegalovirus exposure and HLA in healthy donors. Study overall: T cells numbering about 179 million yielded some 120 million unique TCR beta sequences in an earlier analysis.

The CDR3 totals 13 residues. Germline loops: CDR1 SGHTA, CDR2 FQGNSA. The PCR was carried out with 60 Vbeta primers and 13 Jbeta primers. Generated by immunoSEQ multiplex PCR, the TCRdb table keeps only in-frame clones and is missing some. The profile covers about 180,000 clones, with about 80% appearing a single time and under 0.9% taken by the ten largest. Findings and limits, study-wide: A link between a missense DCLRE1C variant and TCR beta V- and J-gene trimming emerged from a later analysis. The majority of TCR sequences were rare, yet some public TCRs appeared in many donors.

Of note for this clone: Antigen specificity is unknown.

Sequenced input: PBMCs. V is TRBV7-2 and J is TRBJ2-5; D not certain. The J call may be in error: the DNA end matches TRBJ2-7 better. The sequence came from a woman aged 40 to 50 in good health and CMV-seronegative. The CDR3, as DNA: TGTGCCAGCAGCTTTAACAGCCCAGTCGAGCAGTACTTC. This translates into CASSFNSPVEQYF.